The T cell receptor beta chain under discussion was sequenced for a study of cytomegalovirus exposure and HLA in healthy donors (dated by TCRdb to the late 2010s). The study in broad terms: According to an earlier analysis of around 600 of the donors, about 179 million T cells yielded 95 million to 140 million unique TCR beta sequences and 276 Gb of sequence data. Rather than using new phenotypic data, the later analysis identified candidate immune exposures from TCR beta sequences and from how often those sequences occurred across donors. Alongside the repertoire data, information on donor age, sex, ethnicity and CMV serostatus was compiled. To decide whether each TCR beta V gene segment behaved as functional or pseudogenic, an earlier analysis of approximately 590 of the donors relied on high-throughput TCR beta sequencing. The study aimed to test whether signatures of past pathogen exposure could be identified by cataloging public T cell receptors. Along with the roughly 670-subject first cohort, a separate validation cohort of over a hundred different subjects was used. Of the roughly 390 genotyped donors, less than 85% were placed in the genetic ancestry cluster associated with self-reported Caucasian donors. Both class I and class II loci were covered by HLA typing, at four-digit resolution. Among under 450 genotyped donors of the cohort, an average of approximately 250,000 unique TCR beta nucleotide sequences were sequenced per donor, 15% to 20% of them non-productive. A later genetic analysis used genome-wide SNP genotypes for about three fifths of the 666 donors, treating that subset as a discovery cohort. The number of typed donors differed by locus: about 620-630 for A, B, C, DRB1 and DQB1; roughly 510 for DQA1; approximately 610 for DPA1; and approximately 450 for DPB1. High-throughput TCR immunosequencing, statistical association of individual TCRs with disease status, and machine learning were combined to predict cytomegalovirus infection status. Using immunosequencing, the study profiled T cell repertoires from about 610 subjects and related those repertoires to cytomegalovirus serostatus. Every repertoire in the discovery cohort had been generated on one and the same sequencing platform. In a later analysis, previously published TCR beta repertoires from several hundred donors were re-analyzed and high-resolution HLA genotyping was added so that TCR occurrence patterns could be studied. Approximately 300 gigabases of sequencing data and 70 million to 100 million unique TCR sequences were included in an early release covering about 700 HLA-typed donors. About five DR-DQ haplotypes were handled as single units for association and clustering, since linkage in the cohort was strong. Points the paper makes about the study in general: A further reported finding was that TCR beta sequences accurately predicted the HLA-A and HLA-B alleles for most subjects in the first cohort. In a later analysis, the rate of TCR association differed among HLA loci, with DRB1 alleles having the most associated TCRs and HLA-C alleles having the fewest. According to a later analysis, parvovirus B19, influenza, CMV and Epstein-Barr virus appeared linked to several top co-occurrence clusters. In a later analysis, most CMV-associated TCR beta chains were found to appear HLA-restricted, with HLA associations seemingly driven largely by CMV exposure. In both the original and validation cohorts, the classifier was reported to diagnose cytomegalovirus status with high specificity and sensitivity. HLA typing was unavailable for some donors at each locus, so association tests used only the typed subset. In vitro tests confirmed that a few of the cytomegalovirus-associated TCR beta chains recognize cytomegalovirus antigens. A cluster of highly shared sequence variants was judged likely to represent a technical artifact of the sequencing pipeline. A later analysis found that HLA-associated TCR beta chains were more clonally expanded and had lower generation probabilities than equally common non-associated chains. The study gave a list of some 150 TCR beta chains associated with cytomegalovirus. Across donors, most TCR sequences were observed very rarely, whereas some public TCRs were present in many individuals. The earlier analysis of around 600 of the donors excluded roughly 17 rarely observed V segments, including chromosome 9 orphons, because counts were too low. This cohort had only TCR beta chains sequenced, and the lack of alpha or paired-chain data limited which features could be detected. The authors suggested that the approach could potentially be extended to other disease states and immunological phenotypes. V-gene and J-gene trimming of TCR beta chains was associated with a missense DCLRE1C variant in a later genetic analysis, and the association was replicated in an independent cohort. The presence/absence analyses assumed that sequencing depth was roughly uniform across donors, and that assumption may not be true. Correlated functional status among segregating V segments might be attributable to linkage disequilibrium, but an unknown experimental factor could not be ruled out. In a later analysis, more than 15,000 TCR beta sequences were associated with specific HLA alleles at a false discovery rate of 0.05. For the cohort, immune exposure information was limited to CMV serostatus. According to a later genetic analysis, donors in an Asian-associated ancestry cluster had fewer N-insertions in productive TCRs than the roughly 700-donor mean. Some IMGT-functional V segments, including TRBV6-2 and TRBV6-3, could not be told apart with the 87-base-pair reads, so those segments were excluded. In an earlier analysis of over 550 of the donors, most TCR beta V segments were observed in productive rearrangements about 90% or about 30% of the time, broadly matching IMGT annotations. Assigning TCR associations to individual alleles was difficult when HLA alleles, especially DR and DQ, strongly co-occurred.

This clone appeared once. The antigen this receptor binds is unknown. No quality values exist for individual bases; no much larger clone is one base distant. The cohort was made up of about 610 healthy bone marrow donors. All cohort members were sampled while nominally healthy, although unrecorded immune exposures were likely present. The donor was CMV seronegative and was included in the group of hundreds of seronegative cohort members. Each donor provided a peripheral blood sample, and peripheral blood mononuclear cells were used for TCR beta sequencing. Genomic DNA was extracted from the blood cell samples with the Qiagen DNeasy Blood Extraction Kit. To prepare the library, the immunoSEQ multiplex PCR assay was applied. The multiplex PCR relied on a mix of 60 forward primers for TCR Vbeta segments and 13 reverse primers for TCR Jbeta segments. The CDR3 region of rearranged TCR beta genes was amplified from genomic DNA by a multiplex PCR assay. The amplified TCR beta libraries were sequenced on the Illumina HiSeq System as 87-base-pair reads. As for the authors' bioinformatics: Across the 666 repertoires, a later analysis counted tens of millions of unique TCR beta chains, roughly 11 million of which were shared by at least two donors. A nearest-neighbor algorithm error-corrected the raw reads and collapsed the reads into unique sequences, merging closely related sequences to remove PCR and sequencing errors. V, D and J gene segments were assigned by aligning CDR3 sequences to IMGT reference sequences. For a sequence to be retained, at least a six-nucleotide match to both a V gene segment and a J gene segment was required. A rearrangement was called productive if the CDR3 had no stop codons and remained in frame with V and J, and every other rearrangement was called non-productive. CDR3 was defined according to IMGT convention as the region running from the second conserved V-encoded cysteine to the conserved J-encoded phenylalanine. The earlier analysis of about 560 of the donors excluded any sequence lacking an unambiguous match to a single V gene segment. In an earlier analysis of more than 500 of the donors, a V segment was called functional when productive rearrangements were above 56.7%, and segregating when the standard deviation between donors exceeded 5%. A statistical classification framework was developed to diagnose cytomegalovirus status using the catalog of TCR beta chain sequences. In a later analysis, TCR nucleotide sequences were compared against IMGT/GENE-DB human TR gene sequences so that V and J genes could be assigned. In a later analysis, CDR3 sequences and most-parsimonious VDJ recombination scenarios were assigned using the TCRdist pipeline. A later analysis defined each TCR beta chain by its CDR3 amino acid sequence plus V-gene family, and excluded reads lacking a unique V-gene family. To address suspected cross-contamination and a sequencing artifact, a later analysis removed over 500 highly shared, low-generation-probability nucleotide sequences. In a later analysis, a clonal expansion index was calculated for each public chain from normalized within-repertoire ranks of inferred template counts. In a later analysis, generation probabilities were computed using a VDJ recombination model fitted to out-of-frame rearrangements, and the results were checked against IGoR. Hypergeometric tests were used in a later analysis to score TCR-TCR, TCR-HLA and TCR-CMV co-occurrence, with a repertoire-size bias correction applied to the TCR pairs. To estimate false discovery rates, a later analysis permuted the HLA or CMV assignments 20 times. A later analysis grouped co-occurring TCRs with DBSCAN, adding TCRdist sequence similarity when clustering within HLA-allele-positive subsets. Repertoires with fewer than 30,000 or more than 120,000 public chains were left out of co-occurrence clustering, as were about five repertoires with anomalous nucleotide sharing. The clones in this table, taken by TCRdb from immuneACCESS, are in-frame only. Not every clone is retained; where verified, under half of the shortfall comes from an unresolved V gene, and the cause of the rest is unknown. That table supplies the V and J calls and clone size; D and trimming were determined from the DNA. This sample holds about 200,000 clones; more than 60% were observed only once. The ten largest clones represent roughly 1.5% of the sample.

Including cysteine and phenylalanine, the CDR3 has 13 amino acids. Solely the CDR3 DNA is kept, with 39 bases framed from the first base. Based on the germline V gene, the CDR1 and CDR2 sequences are MDHEN and SYDVKM. V is pruned by 10 bases and J by 4 bases, leaving 6 bases of the junction without a gene match. Specimen: PBMCs. The rearrangement combines TRBV28 with TRBJ2-1; TRBD1 agrees with 8 junctional bases. This clonotype was obtained from a man aged 45 to 65 in good health and CMV-seronegative. The CDR3 protein: CATSDRDYNEQFF. In nucleotide form, the sequence is TGTGCCACCTCGGACAGGGATTACAATGAGCAGTTCTTC.